A selection of T cell receptor beta chains follows, all from one sample in a study of chemoradiotherapy in HPV16-positive cancers. Profiled with immunoSEQ multiplex PCR; TCRdb holds only in-frame clones, not every one. The sample lists about 7,300 clones, approximately 91% occurring once. This sample was gathered from a patient who underwent chemoradiotherapy. The source of these receptors is a human donor with HPV-associated anogenital cancer. CDR3s include the opening cysteine and the closing phenylalanine or tryptophan. Each record gives: D gene, J gene, CDR3 length, V gene, clone size, CDR3 protein, CDR3 DNA. A D gene is named only where the DNA matches it firmly. Part of the rows lack a size; the others show once, few, many or a class for expanded clones.

d_call: NA; j_call: TRBJ2-3; cdr3_length: 16; v_call: TRBV7-2; clone_size: few; cdr3_aa: CASSLVAGAFTDTQYF; cdr3_nt: TGTGCCAGCAGCTTAGTGGCGGGGGCCTTCACAGATACGCAGTATTTT
d_call: NA; j_call: TRBJ2-7; cdr3_length: 13; v_call: TRBV21-1; clone_size: NA; cdr3_aa: CASSKRGPYEQYF; cdr3_nt: TGTGCCAGCAGCAAAAGGGGCCCATACGAGCAGTACTTC
d_call: TRBD2; j_call: TRBJ2-7; cdr3_length: 16; v_call: TRBV13; clone_size: NA; cdr3_aa: CASSLASGGSSYEQYF; cdr3_nt: TGTGCCAGCAGCTTAGCCTCGGGAGGGAGCTCCTACGAGCAGTACTTC
d_call: TRBD1; j_call: TRBJ2-5; cdr3_length: 19; v_call: TRBV15; clone_size: NA; cdr3_aa: CATSRPTWDVTGRSVTQYF; cdr3_nt: TGTGCCACCAGCAGACCAACTTGGGACGTGACAGGGAGAAGTGTGACCCAGTACTTC
d_call: NA; j_call: TRBJ2-5; cdr3_length: 13; v_call: TRBV5-6; clone_size: NA; cdr3_aa: CASSYFLGETQYF; cdr3_nt: TGTGCCAGCAGCTATTTCCTCGGGGAGACCCAGTACTTC
d_call: NA; j_call: TRBJ2-2; cdr3_length: 14; v_call: TRBV7-2; clone_size: NA; cdr3_aa: CATSMTLGTGELFF; cdr3_nt: TGTGCCACTTCGATGACCTTGGGCACCGGGGAGCTGTTTTTT
d_call: TRBD1; j_call: TRBJ1-4; cdr3_length: 16; v_call: TRBV11-2; clone_size: NA; cdr3_aa: CASRPRQGALFEKLFF; cdr3_nt: TGTGCCAGCAGACCACGGCAGGGGGCTCTTTTTGAAAAACTGTTTTTT
d_call: TRBD2; j_call: TRBJ2-3; cdr3_length: 17; v_call: TRBV5-4; clone_size: NA; cdr3_aa: CASSFSGGALRTDTQYF; cdr3_nt: TGTGCCAGCAGCTTTAGCGGGGGGGCCCTTCGCACAGATACGCAGTATTTT
d_call: NA; j_call: TRBJ1-2; cdr3_length: 12; v_call: TRBV5-1; clone_size: NA; cdr3_aa: CASSFDNYGYTF; cdr3_nt: TGCGCCAGCAGTTTTGACAACTATGGCTACACCTTC
d_call: TRBD1; j_call: TRBJ1-1; cdr3_length: 13; v_call: TRBV6-6; clone_size: NA; cdr3_aa: CATSDRGNTEAFF; cdr3_nt: TGTGCCACCTCCGACAGGGGGAACACTGAAGCTTTCTTT
d_call: NA; j_call: TRBJ1-1; cdr3_length: 16; v_call: TRBV6-1; clone_size: once; cdr3_aa: CASSEARGIYNTEAFF; cdr3_nt: TGTGCCAGCAGTGAAGCGAGAGGGATCTACAACACTGAAGCTTTCTTT
d_call: TRBD1; j_call: TRBJ2-5; cdr3_length: 14; v_call: TRBV6-5; clone_size: NA; cdr3_aa: CASSYSGGWETQYF; cdr3_nt: TGTGCCAGCAGTTACTCAGGGGGCTGGGAGACCCAGTACTTC
d_call: NA; j_call: TRBJ1-1; cdr3_length: 15; v_call: TRBV5-1; clone_size: NA; cdr3_aa: CASSLSGAPTGEAFF; cdr3_nt: TGCGCCAGCAGCTTGAGTGGGGCCCCCACCGGTGAAGCTTTCTTT
d_call: TRBD1; j_call: TRBJ2-7; cdr3_length: 15; v_call: TRBV5-1; clone_size: NA; cdr3_aa: CASSPTQGVGYEQYF; cdr3_nt: TGCGCCAGCAGCCCTACACAGGGGGTAGGGTACGAGCAGTACTTC
d_call: NA; j_call: TRBJ1-6; cdr3_length: 17; v_call: TRBV15; clone_size: NA; cdr3_aa: CATSRDPAGSYNSPLHF; cdr3_nt: TGTGCCACCAGCAGAGATCCGGCAGGGAGCTATAATTCACCCCTCCACTTT
d_call: NA; j_call: TRBJ2-2; cdr3_length: 12; v_call: TRBV10-3; clone_size: NA; cdr3_aa: CAAGLNTGELFF; cdr3_nt: TGTGCCGCCGGACTAAACACCGGGGAGCTGTTTTTT
d_call: NA; j_call: TRBJ1-4; cdr3_length: 13; v_call: TRBV4-1; clone_size: NA; cdr3_aa: CASSQERRGKLFF; cdr3_nt: TGCGCCAGCAGCCAAGAAAGGAGGGGTAAACTGTTTTTT
d_call: NA; j_call: TRBJ1-3; cdr3_length: 16; v_call: TRBV6-6; clone_size: NA; cdr3_aa: CASSGVQGHSGNTIYF; cdr3_nt: TGTGCCAGCAGTGGGGTGCAGGGCCACTCTGGAAACACCATATATTTT
d_call: TRBD2; j_call: TRBJ2-3; cdr3_length: 17; v_call: TRBV5-1; clone_size: NA; cdr3_aa: CASSVRLAGGLGDTQYF; cdr3_nt: TGCGCCAGCAGCGTCAGACTAGCGGGGGGGCTTGGAGATACGCAGTATTTT
d_call: TRBD2; j_call: TRBJ2-2; cdr3_length: 16; v_call: TRBV5-4; clone_size: NA; cdr3_aa: CASSLGAGGRTGELFF; cdr3_nt: TGTGCCAGCAGCTTGGGGGCGGGAGGGAGAACCGGGGAGCTGTTTTTT
d_call: TRBD2; j_call: TRBJ2-3; cdr3_length: 16; v_call: TRBV7-2; clone_size: NA; cdr3_aa: CASSLGLAGGPDTQYF; cdr3_nt: TGTGCCAGCAGCTTAGGACTAGCGGGGGGTCCAGATACGCAGTATTTT
d_call: NA; j_call: TRBJ1-2; cdr3_length: 15; v_call: TRBV5-4; clone_size: NA; cdr3_aa: CASSFPGRLGYGYTF; cdr3_nt: TGTGCCAGCAGCTTCCCGGGACGCCTGGGCTATGGCTACACCTTC